This is a list of T cell receptor beta chains from one sample in a study of technical replicates of blood from a few donors. Some clones are missing from TCRdb's copy, which holds only in-frame ones; the method was immunoSEQ multiplex PCR. The sample shows about 100,000 clones, 96% of them seen only once. The sample consisted of T cells isolated from PBMCs. The receptor set was obtained from a human donor in good health. CDR3s include the opening cysteine and the closing phenylalanine or tryptophan.

J gene	V gene	CDR3 protein
TRBJ2-4	TRBV11-2	CASTEMDIQYF
TRBJ2-3	TRBV6-1	CASRTPSTDTQYF
TRBJ1-1	TRBV9	CASSAIQEGAAFF
TRBJ2-5	TRBV2	CASSEGTGRFLETQYF
TRBJ1-5	TRBV10-2	CASSGASGESNQPQHF
TRBJ1-5	TRBV27	CASSLSPLGAQPQHF
TRBJ2-2	TRBV11-3	CASSLVPGPAGELFF
TRBJ2-5	TRBV28	CASSLGQEETQYF
TRBJ2-7	TRBV7-9	CASSLVGTSSYEQYF
TRBJ2-1	TRBV25-1	CASSDPADYNEQFF
TRBJ2-7	TRBV28	CASSWPPSGAYEQYF
TRBJ1-1	TRBV2	CASSETTGFFEAFF
TRBJ1-3	TRBV29-1	CSFRQGAFSGNTIYF
TRBJ2-7	TRBV19	CASSIDRGPYEQYF
TRBJ2-3	TRBV4-2	CASSQDRESDTQYF
TRBJ1-5	TRBV18	CASSDAGPGGNQPQHF
TRBJ1-4	TRBV9	CASSVEGGITEKLFF
TRBJ1-3	TRBV18	CASSPTGTSQDGNTIYF
TRBJ2-1	TRBV28	CASSFRETGTSNEQFF
TRBJ2-1	TRBV19	CASGTSVYNEQFF